This TCR beta chain was recovered during a study of regulatory T cells in long-lasting Graves disease. Study-level points and caveats: Persistent disease samples used TRBV28, TRBJ1-2 and TRBJ2-5 preferentially.

This clonotype was recorded many times. The antigen is unknown. Germline V CDR1 and CDR2: SGHTA, FQGNSA. This CDR3 comprises 13 residues. Trimming left V 8 bases short and J 4 bases short, with 15 bases between. The time point was: newly diagnosed GD, antithyroid drugs for less than 3 months. Construction of the TCR library relied on RNA isolated from PBMCs. CDR3 regions were amplified by Arm-PCR using iRepertoire HTBI primers to build TCR beta libraries. TCRdb re-analysed the multiplex PCR reads in MiXCR, keeping a single row per CDR3 protein. Among approximately 400,000 distinct CDR3 sequences, less than 20% were seen once, and the ten largest hold about a fifth.

The TCR sequence derives from a female donor with Graves disease. Specimen: peripheral blood mononuclear cells (PBMCs), collected at new diagnosis, from a patient treated with antithyroid drugs. The chain links TRBV7-2 to TRBJ2-7, with a possible D match to TRBD2 (5 bases). CDR3 sequence reads: CASSPREGYEQYF. CDR3 DNA sequence: TGTGCCAGCTCCCCACGAGAGGGATACGAGCAGTACTTC.